This section outlines one T cell receptor (beta chain) sequence together with its context. This sample was included in a study of blood T cell repertoires in COVID-19. About the research overall: T cells, B-cell-depleted T cells, or PBMCs supplied cDNA or gDNA.

The assay was immunoSEQ multiplex PCR, and TCRdb's table has in-frame clones only and misses some. The sample carries approximately 160,000 clones, roughly 80% recorded once. The CDR3 has 17 amino acids. Germline assignment: CDR1 SGDLS and CDR2 YYNGEE. Trimming took 0 bases from V and 4 from J; bases not matched to a gene: 11. The sample comprised peripheral blood. The chain employs TRBV9 and TRBJ2-7, with TRBD1 matching 9 bases. The clonotype originates from a man aged 55 to 70 with acute or convalescent COVID-19. The CDR3 DNA sequence: TGTGCCAGCAGCGTAGCTCCTGACGGGACAGGGTTTTACGAGCAGTACTTC. This codes for CASSVAPDGTGFYEQYF.